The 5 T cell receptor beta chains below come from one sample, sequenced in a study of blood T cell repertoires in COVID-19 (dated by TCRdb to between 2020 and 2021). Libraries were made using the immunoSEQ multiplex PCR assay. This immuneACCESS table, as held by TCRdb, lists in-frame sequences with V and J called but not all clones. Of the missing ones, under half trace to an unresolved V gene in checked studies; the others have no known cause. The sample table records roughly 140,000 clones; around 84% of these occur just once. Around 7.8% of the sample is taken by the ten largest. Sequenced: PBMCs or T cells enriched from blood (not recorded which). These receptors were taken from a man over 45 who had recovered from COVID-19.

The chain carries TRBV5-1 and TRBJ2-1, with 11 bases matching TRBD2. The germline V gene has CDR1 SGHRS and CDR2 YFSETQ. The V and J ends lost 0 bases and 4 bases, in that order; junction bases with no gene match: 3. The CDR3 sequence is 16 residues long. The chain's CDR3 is CASSLATSGVYNEQFF. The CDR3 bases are TGCGCCAGCAGCTTGGCGACTAGCGGGGTATACAATGAGCAGTTCTTC.

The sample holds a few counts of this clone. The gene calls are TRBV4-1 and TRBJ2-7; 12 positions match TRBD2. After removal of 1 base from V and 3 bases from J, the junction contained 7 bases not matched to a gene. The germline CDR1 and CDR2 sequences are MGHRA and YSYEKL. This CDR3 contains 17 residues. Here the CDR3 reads CASSQAATSGGYYEQYF. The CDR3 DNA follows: TGCGCCAGCAGCCAAGCCGCCACTAGCGGGGGGTACTACGAGCAGTACTTC.

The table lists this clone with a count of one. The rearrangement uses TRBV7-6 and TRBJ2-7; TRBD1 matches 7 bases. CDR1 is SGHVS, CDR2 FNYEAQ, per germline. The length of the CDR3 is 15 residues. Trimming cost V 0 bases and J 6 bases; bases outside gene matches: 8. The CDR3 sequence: CASSLATGKYGEQYF. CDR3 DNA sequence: TGTGCCAGCAGCTTAGCGACAGGGAAATACGGCGAGCAGTACTTC.

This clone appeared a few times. CDR3: CASRPGDRGNTGELFF. CDR3 nucleotides: TGTGCCAGTAGGCCAGGGGACAGGGGTAACACCGGGGAGCTGTTTTTT. V usage is TRBV19 and J usage is TRBJ2-2; 10 positions agree with TRBD1. V was pared by 6 bases and J by 2 bases, with 6 bases of the junction left unmatched. This CDR3 is built from 16 residues. CDR1 is LNHDA, CDR2 SQIVND, per germline (reference sequence).

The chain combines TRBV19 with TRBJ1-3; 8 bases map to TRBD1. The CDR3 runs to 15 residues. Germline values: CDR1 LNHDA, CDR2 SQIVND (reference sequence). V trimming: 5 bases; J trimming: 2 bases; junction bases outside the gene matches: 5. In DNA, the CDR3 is TGTGCCAGTAGTGCTCAGGACAGGGCTGGAAACACCATATATTTT. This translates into CASSAQDRAGNTIYF. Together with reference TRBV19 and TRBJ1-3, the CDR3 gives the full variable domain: DGGITQSPKYLFRKEGQNVTLSCEQNLNHDAMYWYRQDPGQGLRLIYYSQIVNDFQKGDIAEGYSVSREKKESFPLTVTSAQKNPTAFYLCASSAQDRAGNTIYFGEGSWLTVV.